Below, one T cell receptor beta chain is given with its context. Repertoires were generated with immunoSEQ multiplex PCR, while TCRdb's copy carries only in-frame clones and drops some. The sample comprises about 130,000 clones, roughly 80% of which are singletons, and 3% to 3.5% rests with the top ten. Trimming took 6 bases from V and 7 from J; bases not matched to a gene: 7. The CDR3 is made up of 13 amino acids. Germline loops: CDR1 SGHTA, CDR2 FQGTGA. This specimen belongs to a study of blood T cell repertoires in COVID-19. Study-level background: The samples span acute and convalescent COVID-19 from the United States, Italy and Spain. T cells, B-cell-depleted T cells, or PBMCs supplied cDNA or gDNA.

The chain carries TRBV7-3 and TRBJ1-1, with 8 bases that match TRBD1. The specimen was peripheral blood. The source of this sequence is a woman of 80 years or more with acute or convalescent COVID-19. The CDR3 here is CASSHDRGGEAFF. The CDR3 DNA reads TGTGCCAGCAGTCACGACAGGGGTGGTGAAGCTTTCTTT.